Below are 21 T cell receptor beta chains sequenced from a single sample in a study of response to subunit inactivated influenza vaccine. TCRdb processed the RT-PCR reads anew with MiXCR; each CDR3 protein has one entry. The sample has a few hundred thousand distinct CDR3 sequences, less than 15% seen once; the top ten hold 8.5% to 14%. The sample in question was PBMCs from blood, obtained 11 to 12 days after vaccination. Every receptor here comes from a man in his fifties who received an inactivated influenza vaccine.

V gene TRBV7-2 combines with J gene TRBJ2-3; 8 positions match TRBD2. Losses at the gene ends were 4 bases for V and 3 bases for J; bases not matched to a gene: 12. Germline CDR1 is SGHTA and CDR2 is FQGNSA. The CDR3 contains 17 residues. DNA for the CDR3: TGTGCCAGCAGCTCTGCCTTGGGGGTAGCGGGGACAGATACGCAGTATTTT. It encodes CASSSALGVAGTDTQYF. The whole variable domain, remainder taken from reference TRBV7-2 and TRBJ2-3, is GAGVSQSPSNKVTEKGKDVELRCDPISGHTALYWYRQSLGQGLEFLIYFQGNSAPDKSGLPSDRFSAERTGGSVSTLTIQRTQQEDSAVYLCASSSALGVAGTDTQYFGPGTRLTVL.

This chain connects TRBV28 to TRBJ1-4; TRBD1 might be the D (6 bases). Trimming shortened V by 3 bases and J by 0 bases, and 14 bases separated the two germline ends. The CDR3 consists of 17 residues. Germline V gives CDR1 MDHEN, CDR2 SYDVKM. The CDR3 bases are TGTGCCAGCAGTTTTGAACAGGGTTTCGCAACTAATGAAAAACTGTTTTTT. This sequence encodes CASSFEQGFATNEKLFF.

This clonotype was counted between two and nine times. The genes are TRBV29-1 and TRBJ1-1; unclear D gene. There are 13 residues in the CDR3. The ends were cut back, 2 bases at V and 1 base at J, with 8 bases in the middle. CDR1 is SQVTM and CDR2 is ANQGSEA in the germline V gene. CDR3 sequence reads: CSVERRGNTEAFF. CDR3 bases: TGCAGCGTTGAACGGCGGGGGAACACTGAAGCTTTCTTT.

At least ten counts were recorded for this clonotype. The chain employs TRBV20-1 and TRBJ2-2, with D unresolved. The V gene's germline CDR1 is DFQATT and CDR2 SNEGSKA (reference sequence). This CDR3 has 14 residues. Trimming took off 0 bases at V and 4 bases at J, with 9 bases between the two ends. The CDR3 DNA reads TGCAGTGCTAGAGATTTCGGCGGCACCGGGGAGCTGTTTTTT. This encodes CSARDFGGTGELFF.

This rearrangement joins TRBV12-5 to TRBJ1-1; a weak D match, TRBD1 (6 bases). CDR1 is LGHNT and CDR2 is FRNRAP in the germline V gene. The CDR3 spans 17 residues. The V gene lost 8 bases and the J gene lost 1 base, with 23 bases spanning the gap. The DNA for the CDR3 is TGTGCTAGTAAGCGCCTCGTCCTGGGGGCGGCGAACACTGAAGCTTTCTTT. It is translated as CASKRLVLGAANTEAFF.

This chain joins TRBV2 and TRBJ2-5; tentatively, D is TRBD2 (5 bases). This CDR3 region has 15 residues. Per the germline V gene, CDR1 is SNHLY and CDR2 is FYNNEI. V gave up 3 bases and J gave up 4 bases, with 15 bases separating them. The CDR3 nucleotides are TGTGCCAGCAGTGACGGGGTCTCGCCAGGAGAGACCCAGTACTTC. Encoded protein: CASSDGVSPGETQYF.

The chain joins TRBV25-1 to TRBJ2-2, with D tentatively TRBD1 or TRBD2 (6 bases each). The V gene's germline CDR1 is MGHDK and CDR2 SYGVNS. V was cut by 10 bases and J by 1 base, with 13 bases left in between. The CDR3 has 14 residues. The CDR3 here is CATLQGGNTGELFF. Here the CDR3 DNA reads TGTGCCACCCTACAGGGAGGGAACACCGGGGAGCTGTTTTTT. Full variable domain (missing parts from reference TRBV25-1 and TRBJ2-2): EADIYQTPRYLVIGTGKKITLECSQTMGHDKMYWYQQDPGMELHLIHYSYGVNSTEKGDLSSESTVSRIRTEHFPLTLESARPSHTSQYLCATLQGGNTGELFFGEGSRLTVL.

The chain couples TRBV20-1 to TRBJ2-7, with D perhaps TRBD1 or TRBD2 (7 bases each). Trimming shortened V by 5 bases and J by 2 bases, and 16 bases separated the two germline ends. The germline V gene has CDR1 DFQATT and CDR2 SNEGSKA (reference sequence). The CDR3 loop spans 14 amino acids. CDR3 nucleotide sequence: TGCAGTGCTGAGCGGGACAGCAGAACCTACGAGCAGTACTTC. The encoded protein is CSAERDSRTYEQYF.

This clonotype was seen a handful of times. V gene TRBV3-1 combines with J gene TRBJ2-7; 11 bases line up with TRBD2. The CDR3 has 14 residues. Germline CDR1 reads LGHDT; CDR2 reads YNNKEL (reference sequence). V dropped 3 bases and J dropped 4; count of bases not matched to a gene: 2. The CDR3 spells CASSQTSGDYEQYF. Here the CDR3 DNA reads TGTGCCAGCAGCCAGACTAGCGGGGATTACGAGCAGTACTTC.

This clonotype was found a few times. The chain has TRBV14 and TRBJ1-2; D is undetermined. V lost 3 bases, J lost 5 bases, and 22 bases lay in between. CDR3 length equals 17 residues. CDR1 is SGHDN and CDR2 is FVKESK in the germline V gene. CDR3 sequence (DNA): TGTGCCAGCAGCCAGCCCTGGCAGAACCCCGCGATTTATGGCTACACCTTC. This codes for CASSQPWQNPAIYGYTF.

V gene TRBV5-1 combines with J gene TRBJ2-1, with D hard to call. The V gene lost 4 bases and the J gene lost 8 bases, with 10 bases spanning the gap. This CDR3 is 12 amino acids long. Germline V gene lookup returns CDR1 SGHRS and CDR2 YFSETQ. The CDR3 DNA follows: TGCGCCAGCAGCGGGCCTGGGGATGAGCAGTTCTTC. Translation gives CASSGPGDEQFF.

J is TRBJ2-7 and V is TRBV12-3 or TRBV12-4; 9 nucleotides line up with TRBD1. This CDR3 contains 15 residues. The V and J ends lost 3 bases and 0 bases, in that order; junction bases with no gene match: 3. CDR3 loop: CASSLDRGLSYEQYF. CDR3 nucleotides: TGTGCCAGCAGTTTGGACAGGGGCCTCTCCTACGAGCAGTACTTC.

The chain is built from TRBV7-9 and TRBJ1-1; the D gene is possibly TRBD1 (5 bases). V was clipped by 4 bases and J by 5 bases, with 14 bases between them. The CDR3 length is 14 residues. CDR1 is SEHNR, CDR2 FQNEAQ, per germline (reference sequence). The CDR3 spells CASSSGRVITEAFF. The CDR3 region has the DNA TGTGCCAGCAGCTCAGGGAGGGTAATAACTGAAGCTTTCTTT.

This sequence joins TRBV29-1 and TRBJ2-7; 9 nucleotides align to TRBD1. CDR3 length: 11 amino acids. With V trimmed by 4 bases and J by 7 bases, 2 bases remained unmatched. Germline V gene lookup returns CDR1 SQVTM and CDR2 ANQGSEA. The CDR3, as DNA: TGCAGCGTTGTGGGGACAGGGGAGCAGTACTTC. Protein: CSVVGTGEQYF.

This chain links TRBV19 with TRBJ2-1; D unresolved. Germline CDR1 LNHDA, CDR2 SQIVND (reference sequence). The CDR3 loop spans 13 amino acids. With 10 bases removed from V and 7 bases from J, the gap between germline ends came to 17 bases. The CDR3 sequence: CATSRNVINEQFF. CDR3 nucleotide sequence: TGTGCCACTTCCCGGAACGTGATTAATGAGCAGTTCTTC.

This clonotype was seen a handful of times. V usage is TRBV27 and J usage is TRBJ2-7; TRBD1 aligns across 10 bases. From germline, CDR1 is MNHEY and CDR2 SMNVEV (reference sequence). The CDR3 contains 14 residues. J was trimmed by 11 bases and V by 2 bases; bases with no gene match: 9. The CDR3: CASSLGGQGSREYF. The DNA of the CDR3 is TGTGCCAGCAGTTTAGGGGGACAGGGGAGTCGCGAGTACTTC.

This chain connects TRBV12-3 or TRBV12-4 to TRBJ1-2; TRBD1 aligns across 11 bases. This CDR3 spans 13 amino acids. Losses at the gene ends were 5 bases for V and 8 bases for J; bases not matched to a gene: 4. CDR3 nucleotides: TGTGCCAGCAGTCCAGGGACAGGGGGAGGCTACACCTTC. Amino acids: CASSPGTGGGYTF.

This clonotype was detected only a few times. The chain links TRBV12-3 or TRBV12-4 to TRBJ2-5; D may correspond to TRBD1 or TRBD2 (6 bases each). V was shortened by 2 bases and J by 5 bases, with 21 bases between the two germline ends. The CDR3 runs 17 residues. The CDR3 DNA reads as TGTGCCAGCAGTTTAATCGCCCCGGGGGACACCTGGGAGACCCAGTACTTC. Translated: CASSLIAPGDTWETQYF.

The chain carries TRBV30 and TRBJ2-5; the match to TRBD2 covers 10 bases. The V segment lost 3 bases and the J segment 1 base; nucleotides outside the gene matches: 11. This CDR3 comprises 17 residues. CDR1 and CDR2 from the germline V gene are GTSNPN and SVGIG (reference sequence). For the CDR3, the DNA is TGTGCCTGGAGCGGCGGACCCTTAGCGGGGGGCCAAGAGACCCAGTACTTC. Its protein product is CAWSGGPLAGGQETQYF.

This clonotype has only a few counts. The CDR3 DNA sequence: TGCGCCAGCAGCTTGGAAGAAAACAATGAGCAGTTCTTC. This codes for CASSLEENNEQFF. The V and J genes are TRBV5-1 and TRBJ2-1; no clear D gene. CDR3 length: 13 amino acids. CDR1 is SGHRS and CDR2 is YFSETQ in the germline V gene. V lost 0 bases to trimming and J lost 5 bases, with 6 bases between them.

This clonotype was counted between two and nine times. The chain has TRBV5-5 and TRBJ2-1; D unclear. Per germline, CDR1 SGHKS and CDR2 YYEKEE (reference sequence). The CDR3 is 15 amino acids. The germline V and J ends were trimmed by 1 base and 8 bases, with 16 bases remaining between them. In DNA form, the CDR3 reads TGTGCCAGCAGCTTGCTCTTGATTGCGTCCTATGAGCAGTTCTTC. Its protein is CASSLLLIASYEQFF. The entire variable domain, with the rest obtained from reference TRBV5-5 and TRBJ2-1, is as follows: DAGVTQSPTHLIKTRGQQVTLRCSPISGHKSVSWYQQVLGQGPQFIFQYYEKEERGRGNFPDRFSARQFPNYSSELNVNALLLGDSALYLCASSLLLIASYEQFFGPGTRLTVL.